Below, one T cell receptor (beta chain) is given with its context. Profiling relied on immunoSEQ multiplex PCR, and the TCRdb table lists in-frame clones only, not all of them. Of about 78,000 clones listed, around nine tenths are singletons. This sample stems from a study of radiotherapy plus CTLA-4 blockade in lung cancer. The CDR3 has 16 residues. Trimming left V 0 bases short and J 0 bases short, with 13 bases between. Germline CDR1 reads SGHNT; CDR2 reads YYREEE (reference sequence). The sample consisted of peripheral blood, taken from a patient treated with radiotherapy plus ipilimumab. V and J are TRBV5-4 and TRBJ2-7; perhaps TRBD2 as D (6 bases). The TCR comes from a human donor with non-small cell lung cancer who had stable disease on radiotherapy plus ipilimumab. CDR3 sequence reads: CASSLVGRLVSYEQYF. The CDR3, as DNA: TGTGCCAGCAGCTTGGTGGGGAGGCTGGTCTCCTACGAGCAGTACTTC.